This T cell receptor (beta chain) was captured in a study of molecular identifiers for immune sequencing clone quantification. Whole-study findings and limits: A single cell's spiked Jurkat TCR RNA was reportedly detectable among about a million naive cells.

Both previously described methods and listed TCR primers were employed to make bulk TCR libraries. TCRdb analysed the PCR reads with MiXCR anew, one entry per CDR3 protein. This sample has around 460,000 distinct CDR3 sequences, with around 23% found just once. The sorting of naive CD8 T cells used the CD8+CD4-CCR7+CD45RA+ phenotype. In the case of this clonotype: Its specificity is unknown.

This receptor was obtained from a human donor in good health. Some libraries in this study had Jurkat cell RNA spiked in. The sequencing sample was made of naive CD8+ T cells from blood, with Jurkat cell RNA spiked in. Subset given: FACS-sorted CD8+CD4-CCR7+CD45RA+ naive T cells.

The CDR3 DNA is TGTGCCAGCAGCCCCACCGGGGGGGCAGATACGCAGCATTTT. Its translation: CASSPTGGADTQHF. The chain combines TRBV7-9 with TRBJ2-3, with TRBD1 as a possible D gene (6 bases). The J call may not be correct, given that the DNA end is closer to TRBJ1-5. The CDR3 covers 14 residues. Germline V lookup: CDR1 SEHNR, CDR2 FQNEAQ (reference sequence).